Here is one T cell receptor (beta chain) with its context. No antigen is known for it. The data originate from a study of shared clonotypes between healthy human individuals. Every donor, a Caucasian adult, lived in Nashville, Tennessee. Findings of the study overall: Naive CD4 clonotypes overlapped across a handful of donors at roughly 5.1%. A reduction in generation probabilities was seen for non-shared clonotypes relative to those shared by all four donors.

Sequenced by immunoSEQ multiplex PCR; TCRdb stores in-frame clones only, minus some. The data hold 1,100,000 or so clones, with around 78% observed a single time. The CDR3 length is 13 residues. V dropped 7 bases and J dropped 4 bases, with 9 bases sitting between them. Germline CDR1 reads SGHRS; CDR2 reads YFSETQ. The receptor was derived from a man younger than 35 in good health. Some clones in this sample may be carry-over from other donors' samples. Sample: memory CD4+ T cells from PBMCs. Specified subset: CD45RA-negative fraction. The chain combines TRBV5-1 with TRBJ2-6; D is unclear. The CDR3: CASGEWGANVLTF. The CDR3 coding sequence is TGCGCCAGCGGCGAATGGGGGGCCAACGTCCTGACTTTC.